This TCR beta chain is drawn from a study of control samples from healthy donors and cancer patients. Clones were sequenced by immunoSEQ multiplex PCR, and TCRdb holds only the in-frame ones, with some missing. The table has about 55,000 clones, roughly 95% seen once; the top ten hold approximately 1%. Sample: blood. This sequence originates from a woman aged 18-29 years in good health.

CDR3 region: CASSLQLTNQPQHF. In DNA form, the CDR3 reads TGTGCCAGCAGTCTGCAGCTAACAAATCAGCCCCAGCATTTT. The chain is built from TRBV7-8 and TRBJ1-5; no clear D. The CDR3 is 14 amino acids. Germline-derived CDR1 and CDR2 are SGHVS and FQNEAQ. V lost 6 bases and J lost 4, with 13 bases in between.